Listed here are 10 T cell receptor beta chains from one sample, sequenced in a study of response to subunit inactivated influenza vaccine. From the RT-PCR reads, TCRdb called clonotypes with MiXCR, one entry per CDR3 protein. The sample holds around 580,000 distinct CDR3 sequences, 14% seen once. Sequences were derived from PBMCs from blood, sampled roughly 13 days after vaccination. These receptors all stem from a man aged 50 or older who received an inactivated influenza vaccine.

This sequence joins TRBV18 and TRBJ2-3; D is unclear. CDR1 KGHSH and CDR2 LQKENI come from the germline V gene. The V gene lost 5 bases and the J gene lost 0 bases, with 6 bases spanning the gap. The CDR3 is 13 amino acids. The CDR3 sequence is CASSDQSTDTQYF. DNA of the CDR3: TGTGCCAGCTCAGACCAAAGCACAGATACGCAGTATTTT.

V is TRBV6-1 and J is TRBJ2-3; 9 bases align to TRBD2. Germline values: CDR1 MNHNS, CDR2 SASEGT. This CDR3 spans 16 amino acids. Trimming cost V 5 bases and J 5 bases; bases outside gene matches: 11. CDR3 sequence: CASSPLDSGRGDTQYF. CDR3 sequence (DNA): TGTGCCAGCAGTCCGCTCGATAGCGGGAGAGGAGATACGCAGTATTTT.

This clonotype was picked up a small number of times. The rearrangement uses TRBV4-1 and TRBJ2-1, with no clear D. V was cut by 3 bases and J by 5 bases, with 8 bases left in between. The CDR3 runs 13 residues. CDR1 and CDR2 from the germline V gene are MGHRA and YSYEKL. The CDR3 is CASSQVLNNEQFF. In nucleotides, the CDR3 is TGCGCCAGCAGCCAGGTATTGAACAATGAGCAGTTCTTC.

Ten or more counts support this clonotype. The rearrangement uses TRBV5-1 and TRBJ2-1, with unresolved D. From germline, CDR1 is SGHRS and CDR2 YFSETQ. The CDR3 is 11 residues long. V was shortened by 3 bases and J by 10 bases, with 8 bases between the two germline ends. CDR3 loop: CASSSWVEQFF. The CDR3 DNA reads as TGCGCCAGCAGCTCCTGGGTCGAGCAGTTCTTC.

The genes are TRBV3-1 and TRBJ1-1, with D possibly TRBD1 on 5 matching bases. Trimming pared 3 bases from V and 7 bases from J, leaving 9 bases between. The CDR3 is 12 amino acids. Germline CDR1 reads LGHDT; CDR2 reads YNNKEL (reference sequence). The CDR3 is CASSHDSDEAFF. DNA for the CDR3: TGTGCCAGCAGCCACGACAGCGATGAAGCTTTCTTT.

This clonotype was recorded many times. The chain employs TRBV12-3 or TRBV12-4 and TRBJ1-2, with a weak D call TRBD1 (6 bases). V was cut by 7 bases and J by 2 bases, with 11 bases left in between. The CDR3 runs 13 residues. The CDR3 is CASTITGNYGYTF. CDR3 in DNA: TGTGCCAGCACCATTACAGGGAACTATGGCTACACCTTC.

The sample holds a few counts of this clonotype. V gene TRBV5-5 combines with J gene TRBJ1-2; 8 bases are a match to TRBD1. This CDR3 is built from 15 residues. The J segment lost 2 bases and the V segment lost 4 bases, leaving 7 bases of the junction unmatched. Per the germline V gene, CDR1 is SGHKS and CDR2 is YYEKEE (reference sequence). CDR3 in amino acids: CASSPSNRGNYGYTF. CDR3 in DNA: TGTGCCAGCAGCCCGAGTAACAGGGGGAACTATGGCTACACCTTC.

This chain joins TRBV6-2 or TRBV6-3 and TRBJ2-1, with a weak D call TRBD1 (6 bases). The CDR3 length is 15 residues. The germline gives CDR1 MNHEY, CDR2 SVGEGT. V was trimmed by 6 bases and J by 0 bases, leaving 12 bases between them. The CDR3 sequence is CASSQQGRSYNEQFF. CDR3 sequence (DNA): TGTGCCAGCAGCCAACAGGGTCGCTCCTACAATGAGCAGTTCTTC.

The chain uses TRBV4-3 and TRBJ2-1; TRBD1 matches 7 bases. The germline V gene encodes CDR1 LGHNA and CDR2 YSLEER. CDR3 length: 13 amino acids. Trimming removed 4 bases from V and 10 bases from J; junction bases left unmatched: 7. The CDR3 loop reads CASSRTGELEQFF. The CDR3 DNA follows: TGCGCCAGCAGCCGTACAGGGGAGCTGGAGCAGTTCTTC.

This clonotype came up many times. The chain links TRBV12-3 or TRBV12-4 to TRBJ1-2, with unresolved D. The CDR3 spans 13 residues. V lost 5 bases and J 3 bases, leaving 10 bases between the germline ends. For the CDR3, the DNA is TGTGCCAGCAGTCCCCGCGGATACTATGGCTACACCTTC. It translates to CASSPRGYYGYTF.